What follows are 5 T cell receptor beta chains derived from one specimen sequenced in a study of blood T cell repertoires in COVID-19. The protocol was immunoSEQ multiplex PCR, while the TCRdb copy is restricted to in-frame clones and leaves out a portion. Counted here are 70,000 to 90,000 clones, almost 85% occurring once; the ten biggest clones make up about 1.2%. Sequenced: peripheral blood. The receptor source for this set is a woman of 80 years or more with acute or convalescent COVID-19.

The chain couples TRBV4-2 to TRBJ2-3, with 11 nucleotides matching TRBD2. This CDR3 spans 15 amino acids. V shed 6 bases, J shed 5 bases, and the junction held 7 bases outside the gene matches. In germline, CDR1 is LGHNA, CDR2 YNFKEQ. As DNA, the CDR3 is TGTGCCAGCAGGAATAGCGGGGGGGAGGGAGATACGCAGTATTTT. Amino acid sequence: CASRNSGGEGDTQYF.

The CDR3 region has the DNA TGTGCCAGCAGAGAGGCAGCGGGGGGCCACAATGAGCAGTTCTTC. The encoded protein is CASREAAGGHNEQFF. The chain couples TRBV2 to TRBJ2-1; 9 bases agree with TRBD2. Germline CDR1 is SNHLY and CDR2 is FYNNEI. This CDR3 is 15 amino acids long. Trimming took 6 bases from V and 5 from J; bases not matched to a gene: 8.

The gene calls are TRBV10-2 and TRBJ1-4; perhaps TRBD1 as D (6 bases). There are 15 residues in the CDR3. Germline V gene lookup returns CDR1 WSHSY and CDR2 SAAADI. V was shortened by 2 bases and J by 4 bases, with 11 bases between the two germline ends. The CDR3 is CASSERQGINEKLFF. The CDR3 nucleotides read TGCGCCAGCAGTGAGCGTCAGGGGATTAATGAAAAACTGTTTTTT.

This clone turned up a few times. The rearrangement uses TRBV6-5 and TRBJ2-1; perhaps TRBD2 as D (5 bases). Between the trimmed V and J ends, which lost 5 bases and 0 bases, there was a span of 8 bases. CDR3 size: 14 residues. The germline gives CDR1 MNHEY, CDR2 SVGAGI. The CDR3 DNA follows: TGTGCCAGCAGTAAGCGGAACTCCTACAATGAGCAGTTCTTC. Protein sequence: CASSKRNSYNEQFF.

The chain recombines TRBV5-1 with TRBJ1-3; 7 positions agree with TRBD1. J lost 0 bases, V lost 3 bases, and 3 bases had no gene match. CDR1 is SGHRS, CDR2 YFSETQ, per germline. The CDR3 length is 15 residues. The CDR3 region has the DNA TGCGCCAGCAGCTGGGGGGACAGCTCTGGAAACACCATATATTTT. This codes for CASSWGDSSGNTIYF.